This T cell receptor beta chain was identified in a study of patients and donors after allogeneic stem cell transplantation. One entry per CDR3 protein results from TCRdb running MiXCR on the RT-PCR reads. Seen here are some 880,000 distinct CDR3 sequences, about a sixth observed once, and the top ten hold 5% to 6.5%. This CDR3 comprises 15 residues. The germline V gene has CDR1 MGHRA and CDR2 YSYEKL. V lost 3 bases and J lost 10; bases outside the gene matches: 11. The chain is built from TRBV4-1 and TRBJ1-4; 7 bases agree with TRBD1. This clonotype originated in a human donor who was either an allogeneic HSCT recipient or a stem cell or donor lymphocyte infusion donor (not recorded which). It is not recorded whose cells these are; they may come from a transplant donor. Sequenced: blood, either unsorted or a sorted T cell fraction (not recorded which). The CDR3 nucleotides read TGCGCCAGCAGCCAGCCCGACAGGGACGTCGGAAAACTGTTTTTT. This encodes CASSQPDRDVGKLFF.